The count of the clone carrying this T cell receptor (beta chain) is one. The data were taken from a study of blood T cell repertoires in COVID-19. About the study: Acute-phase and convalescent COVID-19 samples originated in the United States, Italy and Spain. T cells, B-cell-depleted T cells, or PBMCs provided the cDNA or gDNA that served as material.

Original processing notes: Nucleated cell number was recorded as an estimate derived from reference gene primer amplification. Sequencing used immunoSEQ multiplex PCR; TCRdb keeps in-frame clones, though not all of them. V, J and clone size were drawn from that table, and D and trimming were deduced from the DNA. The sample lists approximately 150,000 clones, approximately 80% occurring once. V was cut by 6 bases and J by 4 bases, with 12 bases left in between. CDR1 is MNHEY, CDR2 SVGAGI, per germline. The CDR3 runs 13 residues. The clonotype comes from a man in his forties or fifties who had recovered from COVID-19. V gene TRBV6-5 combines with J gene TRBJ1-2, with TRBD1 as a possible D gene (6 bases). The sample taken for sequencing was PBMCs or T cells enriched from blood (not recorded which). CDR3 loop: CASRDRGTYGYTF. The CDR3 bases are TGTGCCAGCAGGGACAGAGGGACCTATGGCTACACCTTC.